The 15 T cell receptor beta chains given below trace back to one sample, sequenced in a study of identical twins. Each CDR3 protein gets one entry after TCRdb re-called the 5' RACE reads with MiXCR. Of approximately 210,000 distinct CDR3 sequences in the sample, less than 20% were seen once. A further study also used this sample, focusing on T cells expressing NK-cell markers.

The sample was CD8+ T cells sorted from blood. These receptor sequences come from a woman aged 18-29 years in good health.

For the CDR3, the DNA is TGTGCCAGCAGCTTAGCCGGCGGCAGGGGCTACGAGCAGTACTTC. This gives the protein CASSLAGGRGYEQYF. The chain is built from TRBV7-9 and TRBJ2-7; tentative D call: TRBD1 (6 bases). CDR1 is SEHNR, CDR2 FQNEAQ, per germline (reference sequence). V lost 0 bases, J lost 3 bases, and 12 bases lay in between. The CDR3 loop spans 15 amino acids.

This clonotype was recorded many times. J is TRBJ1-2 and V is TRBV3-1; D not resolved. The V end lost 0 bases, the J end lost 10 bases, and 9 bases lay between the germline ends. The germline V gene has CDR1 LGHDT and CDR2 YNNKEL (reference sequence). The CDR3 totals 12 residues. DNA for the CDR3: TGTGCCAGCAGCCAAGAATCCAGCCTCTACACCTTC. It yields the protein CASSQESSLYTF.

This clonotype was picked up a small number of times. The rearrangement uses TRBV13 and TRBJ2-3; the match to TRBD2 covers 9 bases. The CDR3 has 16 amino acids. CDR1 and CDR2 from the germline V gene are PRHDT and FYEKMQ (reference sequence). After removal of 5 bases from V and 5 bases from J, the junction contained 11 bases not matched to a gene. The CDR3 protein is CASSPPLAGRLDTQYF. CDR3 bases: TGTGCCAGCAGCCCCCCCCTAGCGGGGAGGTTAGATACGCAGTATTTT.

The chain links TRBV10-3 to TRBJ2-7, with 9 nucleotides matching TRBD1. Losses at the gene ends were 10 bases for V and 5 bases for J; bases not matched to a gene: 9. The CDR3 runs to 13 residues. Germline assignment: CDR1 ENHRY and CDR2 SYGVKD. The CDR3 DNA reads TGTGCCAGCGAGGGGGACAGGGAGCACGAGCAGTACTTC. It encodes CASEGDREHEQYF.

This clonotype has a handful of counts. V usage is TRBV6-2 or TRBV6-3 and J usage is TRBJ2-1; D may be TRBD1 or TRBD2 (5 bases each). CDR1 MNHEY and CDR2 SVGEGT come from the germline V gene. The CDR3 is 15 residues long. V was clipped by 2 bases and J by 1 base, with 9 bases between them. The chain's CDR3 is CASSYEGPSYNEQFF. CDR3 in DNA: TGTGCCAGCAGTTACGAGGGACCATCCTACAATGAGCAGTTCTTC.

The chain recombines TRBV25-1 with TRBJ1-6; 7 bases align to TRBD1. The CDR3 covers 14 residues. Germline V gives CDR1 MGHDK, CDR2 SYGVNS. Trimming at V came to 3 bases and at J to 7 bases, leaving 3 bases not matched to a gene. CDR3 bases: TGTGCCAGCAGTGAGCACAGGGGAAATTCACCCCTCCACTTT. Protein: CASSEHRGNSPLHF.

This sequence joins TRBV11-2 and TRBJ2-7; D not certain. V was shortened by 4 bases and J by 2 bases, with 9 bases between the two germline ends. There are 13 residues in the CDR3. CDR1 is SGHAT, CDR2 FQNNGV, per germline. For the CDR3, the DNA is TGTGCCAGCAGCTCCGGATATACCTACGAGCAGTACTTC. This translates into CASSSGYTYEQYF.

The rearrangement joins TRBV10-3 to TRBJ1-6, with 7 bases fitting TRBD1. The CDR3 length is 18 residues. Looked up from germline, CDR1 is ENHRY and CDR2 is SYGVKD. With V trimmed by 8 bases and J by 0 bases, 13 bases remained unmatched. The CDR3 nucleotides are TGTGCCATCGGGGTGGGACAGAAAACGAGCTCCTATAATTCACCCCTCCACTTT. It specifies CAIGVGQKTSSYNSPLHF.

This clonotype was counted between two and nine times. The gene calls are TRBV7-2 and TRBJ2-3; TRBD2 is a possible D gene (7 bases). The CDR3 sequence is 16 residues long. CDR1 and CDR2 from the germline V gene are SGHTA and FQGNSA. The ends were cut back, 6 bases at V and 4 bases at J, with 20 bases in the middle. The CDR3 coding sequence is TGTGCCAGCAGTAGGGGCGTGGGGGGGGCCGCAGATACGCAGTATTTT. Translated: CASSRGVGGAADTQYF.

The chain joins TRBV5-6 to TRBJ2-3; D remains unclear. Germline lookup yields CDR1 SGHDT and CDR2 YYEEEE. The CDR3 runs to 14 residues. Trimming cost V 0 bases and J 2 bases, with 7 bases left between them. The CDR3 coding sequence is TGTGCCAGCAGCTTGGGCCCTTACACAGATACGCAGTATTTT. It is translated as CASSLGPYTDTQYF. Combining the CDR3 with reference TRBV5-6 and TRBJ2-3 gives the whole variable domain DAGVTQSPTHLIKTRGQQVTLRCSPKSGHDTVSWYQQALGQGPQFIFQYYEEEERQRGNFPDRFSGHQFPNYSSELNVNALLLGDSALYLCASSLGPYTDTQYFGPGTRLTVL.

The V and J genes are TRBV10-2 and TRBJ1-1; TRBD1 aligns across 9 bases. The CDR3 extends over 14 amino acids. The germline V gene encodes CDR1 WSHSY and CDR2 SAAADI. The J segment lost 10 bases and the V segment lost 3 bases, leaving 9 bases of the junction unmatched. The CDR3 DNA sequence: TGCGCCAGCAGTGAAATAGAGGACAGGGGAGTAGCTTTCTTT. Its translation: CASSEIEDRGVAFF.

Of note for this clonotype: The junction shows a germline mismatch at one end, possibly a read error. The chain is built from TRBV7-3 and TRBJ2-3; 8 nucleotides align to TRBD2. The CDR3 totals 15 residues. Germline V gene lookup returns CDR1 SGHTA and CDR2 FQGTGA. In DNA form, the CDR3 reads TGTGCCAGCAGCTTCGGACTAGCAAGCACGGATACGCAGTATTTT. This gives the protein CASSFGLASTDTQYF.

The rearrangement uses TRBV3-1 and TRBJ1-5; D might be TRBD1 (5 bases). Deletions cut 5 bases from V and 0 bases from J, with 11 bases between. The length of the CDR3 is 15 residues. Germline-derived CDR1 and CDR2 are LGHDT and YNNKEL (reference sequence). In nucleotides, the CDR3 is TGTGCCAGCAGCTTAACGACAGATAGCAATCAGCCCCAGCATTTT. Encoded protein: CASSLTTDSNQPQHF.

V usage is TRBV3-1 and J usage is TRBJ2-7, with D possibly called TRBD1 or TRBD2 (5 bases each). The CDR3 has 14 amino acids. In germline, CDR1 is LGHDT, CDR2 YNNKEL (reference sequence). V lost 4 bases to trimming and J lost 0 bases, with 10 bases between them. The CDR3 region has the DNA TGTGCCAGCAGCCCGGGACGGATCTCCTACGAGCAGTACTTC. Its protein product is CASSPGRISYEQYF.

V and J are TRBV12-3 or TRBV12-4 and TRBJ2-5; D uncertain. V gave up 4 bases and J gave up 4 bases, with 13 bases separating them. The CDR3 totals 14 residues. CDR3 sequence (DNA): TGTGCCAGCAGTTCCACTGGAGTAGGAGAGACCCAGTACTTC. It translates to CASSSTGVGETQYF.